This T cell receptor (beta chain) was found in a study of identical twins. TCRdb re-called the 5' RACE reads through MiXCR, storing one row per CDR3 protein. The sample consists of more than 1.5 million distinct CDR3 sequences, roughly 35% of them appearing once. The CDR3 sequence is 13 residues long. Germline CDR1 is MNHNY and CDR2 is SVGAGI (reference sequence). The germline V and J ends were trimmed by 2 bases and 8 bases, with 12 bases remaining between them. V and J are TRBV6-6 and TRBJ1-2; D possibly corresponds to TRBD1 (5 bases). This sequence originates from a newborn girl in good health. Specimen: cord blood. Here the CDR3 reads CASSYRDPGGYTF. CDR3 DNA: TGTGCCAGCAGTTACCGGGACCCGGGGGGCTACACCTTC.